This T cell receptor beta chain was captured by sequencing in a study of regulatory T cells in long-lasting Graves disease. This clonotype was found many times. Antigen specificity is unknown. The time point was: newly diagnosed GD, antithyroid drugs for less than 3 months. Following extraction of RNA from PBMCs, that RNA was used to make the TCR library. Regarding the study as a whole: Gene preferences differed: TRBV28, TRBJ1-2, TRBJ2-5 in persistent cases.

Building of the TCR beta libraries involved iRepertoire HTBI primers and Arm-PCR of CDR3 regions. One entry per CDR3 protein, called by TCRdb with MiXCR from the multiplex PCR reads. The sample holds 350,000 to 450,000 distinct CDR3 sequences, 14% to 15% seen once. The V gene end was trimmed by 5 bases and the J gene end by 5 bases; junction bases not matched to a gene: 14. CDR1 is MDHEN and CDR2 is SYDVKM in the germline V gene. The CDR3 has 17 residues. This same sample was also taken into another study, of T cells in Graves' hyperthyroidism and ophthalmopathy.

This chain joins TRBV28 and TRBJ2-1; 8 nucleotides line up with TRBD2. This sample comprised peripheral blood mononuclear cells (PBMCs), obtained at new diagnosis, from a patient treated with antithyroid drugs. This receptor was taken from a woman aged 30 to 39 with Graves disease. This chain's CDR3 is CASSPRSGGLRHNEQFF. The CDR3 DNA is TGTGCCAGCAGTCCTAGATCGGGGGGGTTGAGACACAATGAGCAGTTCTTC.